A selection of T cell receptor beta chains follows, all from one sample in a study of blood T cell repertoires in COVID-19. Only in-frame clones appear in the TCRdb table, and some are missing; sequencing was by immunoSEQ multiplex PCR. The table lists 80,000 or so clones, about 85% of them singletons. Sequenced material: peripheral blood. The origin of the receptors is a man in his 60s with COVID-19, enrolled during active disease. CDR3s include the opening cysteine and the closing phenylalanine or tryptophan. The order of the fields is D gene, V gene, clone size, J gene, CDR3 DNA, CDR3 protein. D genes are given only for firm matches. Expanded clones are given a class, and other clones once, few, many or no size at all.

>.|TRBV5-4|once|TRBJ2-4
TGTGCCAGCAGCCCGGGTTGGGCTAGCTCAAACATTCAGTACTTC
CASSPGWASSNIQYF
>.|TRBV12-3/TRBV12-4|.|TRBJ1-5
TGTGCCAGCAGTTTACAGGCAGATCAGCCCCAGCATTTT
CASSLQADQPQHF
>.|TRBV19|once|TRBJ1-1
TGTGCCAGTAGTGTGGCCCTACAGGTTCTGGGACTAAACACTGAAGCTTTCTTT
CASSVALQVLGLNTEAFF
>TRBD2|TRBV30|few|TRBJ2-5
TGTGCCTGGAGCCGGCGGGGGGGAGAGACCCAGTACTTC
CAWSRRGGETQYF
>.|TRBV5-4|.|TRBJ2-2
TGTGCCAGCAGCTTGGCCCGGACAGACACCGGGGAGCTGTTTTTT
CASSLARTDTGELFF
>TRBD1|TRBV24-1|.|TRBJ1-4
TGTGCCACCAGTGACCCCACAGGGGGGGATGAAAAACTGTTTTTT
CATSDPTGGDEKLFF
>TRBD1|TRBV30|.|TRBJ2-1
TGTGCCTGGGGGACAGGGTACGGGGTGAATGAGCAGTTCTTC
CAWGTGYGVNEQFF
>.|TRBV2|.|TRBJ1-2
TGTGCCAGCAGTCTAACCCACTATGGCTACACCTTC
CASSLTHYGYTF
>.|TRBV28|.|TRBJ1-5
TGTGCCAGCAGTTTAGTGGGAGACCAGCAGCCCCAGCATTTT
CASSLVGDQQPQHF
>.|TRBV5-1|.|TRBJ1-3
TGCGCCAGCAGCTCAACCGGGATTAGGTCGGCTGGAAACACCATATATTTT
CASSSTGIRSAGNTIYF
>.|TRBV20-1|once|TRBJ1-2
TGCAGTGCTAGTCCGGAGGGATATGACTATGGCTACACCTTC
CSASPEGYDYGYTF
>.|TRBV3-1/TRBV3-2|.|TRBJ2-7
TGTGCCAGCAGCCTGGCAGGTTCCTACGAGCAGTACTTC
CASSLAGSYEQYF
>.|TRBV11-2|.|TRBJ2-5
TGTGCCAGCAGCTCCTCAGGGAGGGGGGAGACCCAGTACTTC
CASSSSGRGETQYF
>.|TRBV19|.|TRBJ2-2
TGTGCCAGTAGTATAAACCCGAGGGCCGGGGAGCTGTTTTTT
CASSINPRAGELFF
>.|TRBV27|.|TRBJ1-2
TGTGCCAGCAGTACCGGACGGAGGATCTTCTATGGCTACACCTTC
CASSTGRRIFYGYTF
>TRBD1|TRBV7-2|.|TRBJ1-6
TGTGCCAGCAGCGACCAGGGGGCTGTTAGTTCACCCCTCCACTTT
CASSDQGAVSSPLHF
>TRBD2|TRBV5-5|.|TRBJ2-5
TGTGCCTGCGGGGGAACAGACCAAGAGACCCAGTACTTC
CACGGTDQETQYF
>TRBD2|TRBV10-1|.|TRBJ2-3
TGCGCCAGCAGTTTCGGACTAGCGGGAGTAACAGATACGCAGTATTTT
CASSFGLAGVTDTQYF
>.|TRBV2|many|TRBJ1-2
TGTGCCAGCAGTGAAGCGCCCCAACTCTATGGCTACACCTTC
CASSEAPQLYGYTF
>.|TRBV6-6|.|TRBJ2-3
TGTGCCAGCAGAGAAGACGCGGAGAATACGCAGTATTTT
CASREDAENTQYF
>.|TRBV10-3|.|TRBJ2-1
TGTGCCATCAGTGACAGAGGAGGGATGAATGAGCAGTTCTTC
CAISDRGGMNEQFF
>.|TRBV28|few|TRBJ1-1
TGTGCCAGCAACCTCCAGACAGATGAAGCTTTCTTT
CASNLQTDEAFF
>.|TRBV5-4|.|TRBJ2-3
TGTGCCAGCAGCTTGGCGACAGATACGCAGTATTTT
CASSLATDTQYF